The 28 T cell receptor beta chains below all came from one sample that was sequenced in a study of T-cell reconstitution after alpha-beta-depleted transplantation in children. Unique molecular identifiers were incorporated during preparation of the TCRbeta library. TCRdb passed the PCR reads through MiXCR, listing each CDR3 protein once. Here the sample spans 500,000 to 750,000 distinct CDR3 sequences, about an eighth being singletons. This specimen consisted of PBMCs, mostly from graft donor cells, obtained 360 days after TCRalphabeta/CD19-depleted stem cell transplant. All receptors come from a male patient aged 10 to 17 who had a stem cell transplant for acute myeloid leukemia, so the T cells may come from the graft donor.

This chain joins TRBV6-4 and TRBJ2-3; a weak D match, TRBD1 (6 bases). Looked up from germline, CDR1 is MRHNA and CDR2 is SNTAGT. The CDR3 runs to 15 residues. Between the trimmed V and J ends, which lost 5 bases and 3 bases, there was a span of 15 bases. The CDR3 nucleotides are TGTGCCAGCAGTCAACAGGGCCCTCCTACAGATACGCAGTATTTT. This translates into CASSQQGPPTDTQYF.

In regard to this clonotype: Given a much more abundant clone one base away, this may be a read error. The chain carries TRBV20-1 and TRBJ2-7; no firm D call. This CDR3 is built from 12 residues. The germline gives CDR1 DFQATT, CDR2 SNEGSKA (reference sequence). DNA of the CDR3: TGCGGTGCTAGACACTTTGTCTACGAGCAGTACTTC. Translation: CGARHFVYEQYF.

This chain joins TRBV20-1 and TRBJ2-7; no clear D. Germline lookup yields CDR1 DFQATT and CDR2 SNEGSKA (reference sequence). CDR3 length: 13 amino acids. With 8 bases removed from V and 0 bases from J, the gap between germline ends came to 14 bases. CDR3 residues: CSIPALHSYEQYF. Written as DNA, the CDR3 is TGCAGTATCCCGGCGCTACACTCCTACGAGCAGTACTTC.

This clonotype was detected a few times. CDR3 region: CSVEAGTLYYEQYF. In DNA, the CDR3 is TGCAGCGTTGAAGCCGGGACATTGTACTACGAGCAGTACTTC. The V call is TRBV29-1, the J call TRBJ2-7, with D possibly being TRBD1 (6 bases). CDR3 length equals 14 residues. Germline CDR1 is SQVTM and CDR2 is ANQGSEA. Trimming shortened V by 1 base and J by 3 bases, and 13 bases separated the two germline ends.

In its sample, this clonotype was seen a few times. The chain couples TRBV7-2 to TRBJ2-5; D may be TRBD2 (6 bases). Trimming stripped 5 bases from V and 3 bases from J, with 13 bases between. There are 14 residues in the CDR3. Looked up from germline, CDR1 is SGHTA and CDR2 is FQGNSA. CDR3 DNA: TGTGCCAGCAGCCTTCGGGAGATTAAAGAGACCCAGTACTTC. The encoded protein is CASSLREIKETQYF.

Note on this clonotype: Mismatch with germline at one junction end may stem from a read error. The chain has TRBV28 and TRBJ1-1; 10 nucleotides align to TRBD1. The CDR3 spans 15 residues. The germline gives CDR1 MDHEN, CDR2 SYDVKM. This CDR3 reads CASSFLDRGNAEAFF. The DNA of the CDR3 is TGTGCCAGCAGTTTCTTGGACAGGGGGAACGCTGAAGCTTTCTTT.

CDR3 in DNA: TGTGCCAGCAGCTATCCCCGGGGGCCGGAGACCCAGTACTTC. It is translated as CASSYPRGPETQYF. The chain has TRBV5-5 and TRBJ2-5; D tentatively fits TRBD1 or TRBD2 (6 bases each). Germline V gene sequence: CDR1 SGHKS, CDR2 YYEKEE (reference sequence). Trimming cost V 3 bases and J 5 bases, with 14 bases left between them. CDR3 length equals 14 residues.

This clonotype was observed a handful of times. The J gene is TRBJ2-7, the V gene TRBV21-1; TRBD1, as called in the table, went unchecked against the DNA. TRBV21-1 is tagged as a pseudogene. The CDR3 is 18 amino acids. Written as DNA, the CDR3 is TGTGCCAGCAGCCGACAGGGCGCGCGCGGGCGCCCGGACTACGAGCAGTACTTC. This sequence encodes CASSRQGARGRPDYEQYF.

The chain links TRBV28 to TRBJ2-1; 11 positions agree with TRBD2. The V gene's germline CDR1 is MDHEN and CDR2 SYDVKM. V trimming: 2 bases; J trimming: 5 bases; junction bases outside the gene matches: 11. The CDR3 runs to 18 residues. This CDR3 is CASSLRLSGRAGHNEQFF. DNA of the CDR3: TGTGCCAGCAGTTTAAGACTTAGCGGGAGGGCCGGCCACAATGAGCAGTTCTTC.

This clonotype was recorded a few times. The chain carries TRBV10-3 and TRBJ2-7; 10 nucleotides match TRBD1. The germline CDR1 and CDR2 sequences are ENHRY and SYGVKD. There are 13 residues in the CDR3. V trimming: 7 bases; J trimming: 2 bases; junction bases outside the gene matches: 2. Here the CDR3 reads CAIMDRGTYEQYF. In DNA form, the CDR3 reads TGTGCCATCATGGACAGGGGGACCTACGAGCAGTACTTC.

This clonotype was observed a few times. The chain is built from TRBV5-1 and TRBJ2-5, with 7 bases lining up with TRBD2. This CDR3 contains 16 residues. The J segment lost 3 bases and the V segment lost 3 bases, leaving 11 bases of the junction unmatched. Germline CDR1 reads SGHRS; CDR2 reads YFSETQ. In DNA form, the CDR3 reads TGCGCCAGCAGCTCTAACTGGGGGAGGGCCAAAGAGACCCAGTACTTC. It yields the protein CASSSNWGRAKETQYF. The full variable domain, its missing parts supplied by reference TRBV5-1 and TRBJ2-5, is KAGVTQTPRYLIKTRGQQVTLSCSPISGHRSVSWYQQTPGQGLQFLFEYFSETQRNKGNFPGRFSGRQFSNSRSEMNVSTLELGDSALYLCASSSNWGRAKETQYFGPGTRLLVL.

This clonotype was observed a handful of times. The chain recombines TRBV18 with TRBJ1-1, with D hard to call. The CDR3 has 14 amino acids. Germline CDR1 and CDR2: KGHSH and LQKENI. Trimming took 2 bases from V and 1 from J, leaving 8 bases between them. This CDR3 reads CASSPFSENTEAFF. The CDR3 DNA follows: TGTGCCAGCTCACCATTCTCAGAGAACACTGAAGCTTTCTTT.

This clonotype was detected only a few times. This chain links TRBV29-1 with TRBJ2-7; D remains unclear. Germline-derived CDR1 and CDR2 are SQVTM and ANQGSEA. The CDR3 spans 11 residues. The ends were cut back, 5 bases at V and 2 bases at J, with 7 bases in the middle. For the CDR3, the DNA is TGCAGCGTTAACAGTCCCTACGAGCAGTACTTC. Translation: CSVNSPYEQYF.

This clonotype was counted many times. The genes are TRBV2 and TRBJ2-2; D gene uncertain. Trimming took off 6 bases at V and 7 bases at J, with 15 bases between the two ends. This CDR3 comprises 14 residues. Germline V lookup: CDR1 SNHLY, CDR2 FYNNEI. The chain's CDR3 is CASSRNGLDGELFF. The CDR3 nucleotides are TGTGCCAGCAGCCGAAACGGATTGGACGGGGAGCTGTTTTTT.

This chain connects TRBV24-1 to TRBJ2-3; TRBD2 matches at 13 bases. The V segment lost 4 bases and the J segment 4 bases; nucleotides outside the gene matches: 7. The CDR3 spans 17 residues. The germline V gene encodes CDR1 KGHDR and CDR2 SFDVKD. The chain's CDR3 is CATSDPTSGRAPDTQYF. CDR3 coding DNA: TGTGCCACCAGTGACCCAACTAGCGGGAGGGCCCCAGATACGCAGTATTTT.

This clonotype was seen only once. The J gene is TRBJ2-5, the V gene TRBV7-4, with D possibly being TRBD1 (5 bases). The V gene's germline CDR1 is SGHVT and CDR2 SQSDAQ. The CDR3 is 18 residues long. Trimming left V 0 bases short and J 5 bases short, with 22 bases between. CDR3 bases: TGTGCCAGCAGCTTAGCGGGCTACCGGAATCCAAAGGGGGAGACCCAGTACTTC. The encoded protein is CASSLAGYRNPKGETQYF.

This clonotype appeared a few times. The chain carries TRBV29-1 and TRBJ2-7, with 8 bases fitting TRBD1. This CDR3 has 15 residues. Germline V gene sequence: CDR1 SQVTM, CDR2 ANQGSEA. V was pared by 0 bases and J by 4 bases, with 8 bases of the junction left unmatched. Here the CDR3 reads CSVEDTFQGAYEQYF. The CDR3 DNA is TGCAGCGTTGAAGATACTTTTCAGGGGGCATACGAGCAGTACTTC.

In its sample, this clonotype was seen many times. The chain links TRBV5-1 to TRBJ2-4; D is ambiguous. Germline assignment: CDR1 SGHRS and CDR2 YFSETQ. The CDR3 consists of 14 residues. Trimming left V 2 bases short and J 1 base short, with 7 bases between. This chain's CDR3 is CASSFLGAKNIQYF. The CDR3 nucleotides read TGCGCCAGCAGCTTCCTCGGGGCCAAAAACATTCAGTACTTC. The full variable domain, completed using reference TRBV5-1 and TRBJ2-4, is KAGVTQTPRYLIKTRGQQVTLSCSPISGHRSVSWYQQTPGQGLQFLFEYFSETQRNKGNFPGRFSGRQFSNSRSEMNVSTLELGDSALYLCASSFLGAKNIQYFGAGTRLSVL.

The sample holds many counts of this clonotype. The chain uses TRBV9 and TRBJ2-7, with 7 nucleotides matching TRBD2. V lost 0 bases, J lost 2 bases, and 5 bases stayed unmatched. The CDR3 runs 15 residues. Germline V gene lookup returns CDR1 SGDLS and CDR2 YYNGEE. Here the CDR3 reads CASSVGLAGTYEQYF. The CDR3 DNA reads as TGTGCCAGCAGCGTAGGATTAGCGGGCACCTACGAGCAGTACTTC.

The chain has TRBV9 and TRBJ2-3; 15 bases fit TRBD2. Germline CDR1 is SGDLS and CDR2 is YYNGEE. The CDR3 length is 16 residues. With V trimmed by 3 bases and J by 6 bases, 5 bases remained unmatched. CDR3 protein: CASSAGTSGRLDTQYF. The CDR3 coding sequence is TGTGCCAGCAGCGCCGGGACTAGCGGGAGGTTGGATACGCAGTATTTT.

The V gene is TRBV6-6, the J gene TRBJ2-1; D remains unclear. Germline V gene data show CDR1 as MNHNY and CDR2 as SVGAGI (reference sequence). Trimming pared 9 bases from V and 10 bases from J, leaving 13 bases between. The CDR3 is 11 amino acids. CDR3: CASWSAHEQFF. DNA of the CDR3: TGTGCCAGTTGGTCGGCCCACGAGCAGTTCTTC.

This clonotype was recorded many times. The chain combines TRBV7-9 with TRBJ1-1; tentatively, D is TRBD1 (6 bases). This CDR3 has 15 residues. V was clipped by 1 base and J by 6 bases, with 15 bases between them. The germline V gene encodes CDR1 SEHNR and CDR2 FQNEAQ (reference sequence). Here the CDR3 DNA reads TGTGCCAGCAGCTTAGAAGGGGGGTCTTACTCTGAAGCTTTCTTT. Translation gives CASSLEGGSYSEAFF.

This clonotype was observed at least ten times. The chain links TRBV20-1 to TRBJ2-7; 7 nucleotides align to TRBD2. The J segment lost 6 bases and the V segment lost 3 bases, leaving 11 bases of the junction unmatched. In germline, CDR1 is DFQATT, CDR2 SNEGSKA (reference sequence). The CDR3 runs 14 residues. The CDR3 DNA is TGCAGTGCTAGGGGACTACTAACGTGGGGCGAGCAGTACTTC. This translates into CSARGLLTWGEQYF.

This rearrangement joins TRBV4-2 to TRBJ2-1, with TRBD2 matching 10 bases. V lost 2 bases to trimming and J lost 9 bases; unmatched junction nucleotides: 10. Per the germline V gene, CDR1 is LGHNA and CDR2 is YNFKEQ. CDR3 length: 16 amino acids. CDR3 DNA: TGTGCCAGCAGCCAACTATGGAGCGGGAGGGCAGGTGAGCAGTTCTTC. It encodes CASSQLWSGRAGEQFF.

This clonotype was seen more than once but under ten times. This chain connects TRBV29-1 to TRBJ2-7; no reliable D call. This CDR3 is built from 11 residues. With 6 bases removed from V and 4 bases from J, the gap between germline ends came to 10 bases. Germline CDR1 is SQVTM and CDR2 is ANQGSEA. CDR3 in amino acids: CSVQLGYEQYF. The CDR3 DNA is TGCAGCGTACAACTCGGGTACGAGCAGTACTTC.

The table lists this clonotype with a few counts. The chain is built from TRBV12-3 or TRBV12-4 and TRBJ2-1; the match to TRBD2 covers 12 bases. Trimming removed 7 bases from V and 9 bases from J; junction bases left unmatched: 4. CDR3 length equals 13 residues. The CDR3 DNA is TGTGCCAGCACCCTGACTAGCGGGGGTGAGCAGTTCTTC. This gives the protein CASTLTSGGEQFF.

The chain recombines TRBV7-3 with TRBJ2-5; tentatively, D is TRBD1 or TRBD2 (5 bases each). There are 16 residues in the CDR3. Between the trimmed V and J ends, which lost 1 base and 0 bases, there was a span of 12 bases. CDR1 is SGHTA and CDR2 is FQGTGA in the germline V gene. The CDR3 DNA is TGTGCCAGCAGCTTAAGGGCTTGGGGACACCAAGAGACCCAGTACTTC. The encoded protein is CASSLRAWGHQETQYF.

This clonotype was recorded many times. This chain's CDR3 is CASSLTRGNEQFF. CDR3 nucleotides: TGTGCCAGCAGCTTAACTAGGGGCAATGAGCAGTTCTTC. The chain joins TRBV7-3 to TRBJ2-1; TRBD1 is a possible D gene (5 bases). CDR1 and CDR2 from the germline V gene are SGHTA and FQGTGA. CDR3 length: 13 amino acids. The ends were cut back, 0 bases at V and 6 bases at J, with 6 bases in the middle.